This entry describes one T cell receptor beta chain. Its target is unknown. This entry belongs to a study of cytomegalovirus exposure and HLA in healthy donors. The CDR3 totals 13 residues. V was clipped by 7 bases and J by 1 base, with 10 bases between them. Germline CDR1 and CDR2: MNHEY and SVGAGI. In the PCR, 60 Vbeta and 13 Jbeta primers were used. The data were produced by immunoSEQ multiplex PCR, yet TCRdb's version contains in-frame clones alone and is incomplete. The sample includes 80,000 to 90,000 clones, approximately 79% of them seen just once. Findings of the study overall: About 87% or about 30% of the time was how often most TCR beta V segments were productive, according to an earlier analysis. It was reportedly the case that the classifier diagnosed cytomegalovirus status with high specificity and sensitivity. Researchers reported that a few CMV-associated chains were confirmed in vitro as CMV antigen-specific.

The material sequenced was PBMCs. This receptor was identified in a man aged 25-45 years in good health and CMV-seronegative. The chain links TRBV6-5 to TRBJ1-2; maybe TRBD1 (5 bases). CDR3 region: CASTNGGNYGYTF. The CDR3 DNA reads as TGTGCCAGCACCAACGGGGGTAACTATGGCTACACCTTC.